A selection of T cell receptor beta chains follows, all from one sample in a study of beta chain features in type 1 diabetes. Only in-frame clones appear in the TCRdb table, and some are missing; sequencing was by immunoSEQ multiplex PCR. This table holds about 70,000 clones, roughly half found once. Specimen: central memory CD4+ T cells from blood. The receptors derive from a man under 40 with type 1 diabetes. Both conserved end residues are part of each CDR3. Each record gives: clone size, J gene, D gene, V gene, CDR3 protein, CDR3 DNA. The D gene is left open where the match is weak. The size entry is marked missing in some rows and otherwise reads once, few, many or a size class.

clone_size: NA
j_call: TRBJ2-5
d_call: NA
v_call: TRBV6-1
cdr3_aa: CASSESGSWETQYF
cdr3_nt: TGTGCCAGCAGTGAATCAGGGTCTTGGGAGACCCAGTACTTC

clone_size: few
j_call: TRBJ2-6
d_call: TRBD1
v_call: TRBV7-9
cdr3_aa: CASSSTGAGANVLTF
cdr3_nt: TGTGCCAGCTCCTCAACAGGGGCTGGGGCCAACGTCCTGACTTTC

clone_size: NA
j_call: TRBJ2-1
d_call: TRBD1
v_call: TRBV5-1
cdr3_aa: CASSPGTGGYNEQFF
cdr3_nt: TGCGCCAGCAGCCCGGGGACAGGGGGTTACAATGAGCAGTTCTTC

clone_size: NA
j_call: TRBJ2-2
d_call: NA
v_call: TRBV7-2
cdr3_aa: CASSPSTGELFF
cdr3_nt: TGTGCCAGCAGCCCGAGCACCGGGGAGCTGTTTTTT

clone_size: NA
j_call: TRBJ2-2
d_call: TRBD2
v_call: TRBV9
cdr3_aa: CASSSRGGDTGELFF
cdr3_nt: TGTGCCAGCAGCTCCCGGGGGGGGGACACCGGGGAGCTGTTTTTT

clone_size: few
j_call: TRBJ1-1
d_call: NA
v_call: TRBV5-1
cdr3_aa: CASSPVGNTEAFF
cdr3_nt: TGCGCCAGCAGTCCCGTCGGGAACACTGAAGCTTTCTTT

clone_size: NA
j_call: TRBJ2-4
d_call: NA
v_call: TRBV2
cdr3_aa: CASLQGRVQGKNIQYF
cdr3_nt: TGTGCCAGCCTCCAGGGAAGGGTGCAGGGCAAAAACATTCAGTACTTC

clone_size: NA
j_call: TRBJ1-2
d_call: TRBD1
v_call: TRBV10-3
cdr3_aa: CAISGDREDGYTF
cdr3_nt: TGTGCCATCAGTGGTGACAGGGAGGATGGCTACACCTTC

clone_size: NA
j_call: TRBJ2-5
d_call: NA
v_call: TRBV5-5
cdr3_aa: CASSLGGEETQYF
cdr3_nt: TGTGCCAGCAGCTTGGGGGGGGAAGAGACCCAGTACTTC

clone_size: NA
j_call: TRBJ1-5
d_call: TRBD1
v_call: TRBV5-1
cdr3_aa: CASSPGDRRDQPQRF
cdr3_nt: TGCGCCAGCAGCCCTGGGGACAGAAGAGATCAGCCCCAGCGTTTT

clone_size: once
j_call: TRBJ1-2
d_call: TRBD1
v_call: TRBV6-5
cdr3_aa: CASSSLGQGDYGYTF
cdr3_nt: TGTGCCAGCAGTTCCCTCGGACAGGGCGACTATGGCTACACCTTC

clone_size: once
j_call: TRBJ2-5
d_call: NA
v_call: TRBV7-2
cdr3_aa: CASSLVFQGGETQYF
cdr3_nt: TGTGCCAGCAGCTTAGTATTCCAGGGTGGAGAGACCCAGTACTTC

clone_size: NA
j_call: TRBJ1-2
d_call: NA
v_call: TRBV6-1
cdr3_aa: CASSEGGSWGYTF
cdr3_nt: TGTGCCAGCAGTGAAGGAGGGAGCTGGGGCTACACCTTC

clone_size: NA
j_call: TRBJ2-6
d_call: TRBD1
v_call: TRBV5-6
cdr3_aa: CASSLVQGDQANVLTF
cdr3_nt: TGTGCCAGCAGCTTGGTGCAGGGGGATCAGGCCAACGTCCTGACTTTC

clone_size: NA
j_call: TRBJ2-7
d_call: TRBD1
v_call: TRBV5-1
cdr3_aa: CASSRSGQGVVDEQYF
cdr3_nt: TGCGCCAGCAGCAGATCCGGACAGGGTGTCGTCGACGAGCAGTACTTC

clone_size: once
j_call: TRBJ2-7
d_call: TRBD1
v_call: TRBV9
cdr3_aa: CASSVRQGYEQYF
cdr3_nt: TGTGCCAGCAGCGTACGACAGGGGTACGAGCAGTACTTC

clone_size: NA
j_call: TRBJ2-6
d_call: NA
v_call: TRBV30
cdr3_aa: CAWSAWQQGSGANVLTF
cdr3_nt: TGTGCCTGGAGTGCCTGGCAACAGGGCTCTGGGGCCAACGTCCTGACTTTC

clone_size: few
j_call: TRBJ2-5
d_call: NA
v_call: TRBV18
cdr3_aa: CASSPNFGNQETQYF
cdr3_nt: TGTGCCAGCTCACCAAACTTCGGGAACCAAGAGACCCAGTACTTC

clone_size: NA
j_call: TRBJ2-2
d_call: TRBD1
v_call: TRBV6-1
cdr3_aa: CASSPGQINTGELFF
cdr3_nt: TGTGCCAGCAGCCCGGGACAGATCAACACCGGGGAGCTGTTTTTT

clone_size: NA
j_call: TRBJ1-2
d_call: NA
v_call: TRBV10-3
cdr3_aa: CAISADNSYTF
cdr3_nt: TGTGCCATCAGTGCGGACAACAGCTACACCTTC

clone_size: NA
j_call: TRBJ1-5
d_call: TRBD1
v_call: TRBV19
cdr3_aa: CASTPTWGQNQPQHF
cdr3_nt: TGTGCCAGTACCCCTACCTGGGGACAGAATCAGCCCCAGCATTTT

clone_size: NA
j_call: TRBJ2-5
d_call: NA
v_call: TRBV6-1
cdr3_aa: CALKAMETQYF
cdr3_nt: TGTGCCCTAAAAGCGATGGAGACCCAGTACTTC

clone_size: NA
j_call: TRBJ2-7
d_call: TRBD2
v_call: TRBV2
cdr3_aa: CASTVEMAFGGSSYEQYF
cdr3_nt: TGTGCCAGCACCGTGGAGATGGCCTTTGGCGGGAGCTCCTACGAGCAGTACTTC

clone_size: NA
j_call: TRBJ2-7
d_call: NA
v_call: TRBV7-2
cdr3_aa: CASSLDSEQYF
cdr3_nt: TGTGCCAGCAGCTTAGACAGCGAGCAGTACTTC

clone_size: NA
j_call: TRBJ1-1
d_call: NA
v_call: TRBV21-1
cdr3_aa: CASSKEETGGNTEAFF
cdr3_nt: TGTGCCAGCAGCAAAGAAGAGACAGGGGGCAACACTGAAGCTTTCTTT

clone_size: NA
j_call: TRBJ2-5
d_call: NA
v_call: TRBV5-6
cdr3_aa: CASSSNGKNQETQYF
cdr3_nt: TGTGCCAGCAGCTCTAACGGGAAGAACCAAGAGACCCAGTACTTC

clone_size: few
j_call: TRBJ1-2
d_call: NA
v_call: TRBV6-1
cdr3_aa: CASTQDYGYTF
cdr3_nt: TGTGCCAGCACACAGGATTATGGCTACACCTTC

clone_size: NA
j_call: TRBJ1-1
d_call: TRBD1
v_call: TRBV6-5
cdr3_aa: CASTQGAWTEAFF
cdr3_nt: TGTGCCAGCACCCAGGGGGCATGGACTGAAGCTTTCTTT

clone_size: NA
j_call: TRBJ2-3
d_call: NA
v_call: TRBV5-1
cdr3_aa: CASSISGEGDTQYF
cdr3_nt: TGCGCCAGCAGCATCAGCGGCGAGGGTGATACGCAGTATTTT

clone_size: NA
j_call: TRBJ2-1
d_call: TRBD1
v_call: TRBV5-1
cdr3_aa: CASSPTGAQYNEQFF
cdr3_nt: TGCGCCAGCAGCCCGACAGGGGCCCAATACAATGAGCAGTTCTTC

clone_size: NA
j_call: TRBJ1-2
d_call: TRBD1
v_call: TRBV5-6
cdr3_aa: CASTRIAETGHPYGYTF
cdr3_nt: TGTGCCAGCACCAGAATAGCCGAGACAGGGCACCCCTATGGCTACACCTTC

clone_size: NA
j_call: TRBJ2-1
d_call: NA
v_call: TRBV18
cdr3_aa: CASSSGETQFF
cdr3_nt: TGTGCCAGCTCATCAGGGGAGACGCAGTTCTTC

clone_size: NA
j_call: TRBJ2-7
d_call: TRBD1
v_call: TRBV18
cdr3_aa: CASSRDRTYEQYF
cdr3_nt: TGTGCCAGCTCTCGGGACAGAACCTACGAGCAGTACTTC

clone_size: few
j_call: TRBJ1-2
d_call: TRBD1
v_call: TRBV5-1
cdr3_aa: CASSPGTGRSLTF
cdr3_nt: TGCGCCAGCAGCCCCGGGACAGGGAGGTCCCTCACCTTC

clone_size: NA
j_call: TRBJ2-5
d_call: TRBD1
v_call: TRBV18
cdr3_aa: CASSVRQGETQYF
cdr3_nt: TGTGCCAGCTCAGTCCGACAGGGAGAGACCCAGTACTTC

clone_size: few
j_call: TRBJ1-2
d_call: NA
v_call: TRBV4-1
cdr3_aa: CASSPGFTDYGYTF
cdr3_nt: TGCGCCAGCAGCCCGGGGTTTACCGACTATGGCTACACCTTC

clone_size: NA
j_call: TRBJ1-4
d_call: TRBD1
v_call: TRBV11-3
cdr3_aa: CASSGQGLEKLFF
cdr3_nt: TGTGCCAGCAGCGGACAGGGGTTGGAAAAACTGTTTTTT

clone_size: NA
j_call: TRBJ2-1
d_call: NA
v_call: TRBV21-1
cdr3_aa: CASSATGADNEQFF
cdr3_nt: TGTGCCAGCAGCGCGACAGGGGCGGACAATGAGCAGTTCTTC

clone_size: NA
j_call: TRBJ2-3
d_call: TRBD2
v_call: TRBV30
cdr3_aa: CAWSVQTSGRENTDTQYF
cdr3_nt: TGTGCCTGGAGTGTACAGACTAGCGGGAGGGAGAACACAGATACGCAGTATTTT

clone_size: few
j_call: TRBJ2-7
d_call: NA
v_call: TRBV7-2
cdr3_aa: CASSLGTGVNPYEQYF
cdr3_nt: TGTGCCAGCAGCTTAGGGACGGGAGTAAACCCCTACGAGCAGTACTTC

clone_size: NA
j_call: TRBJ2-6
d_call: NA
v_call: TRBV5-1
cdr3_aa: CASVLGSSGANVLTF
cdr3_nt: TGCGCCAGCGTCCTGGGGAGCTCTGGGGCCAACGTCCTGACTTTC

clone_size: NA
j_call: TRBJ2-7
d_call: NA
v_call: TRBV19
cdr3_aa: CASSIVMEGRYEQYF
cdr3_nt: TGTGCCAGTAGTATAGTTATGGAGGGGCGCTACGAGCAGTACTTC

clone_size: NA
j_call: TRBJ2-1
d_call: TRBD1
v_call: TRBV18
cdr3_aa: CASSPLNRGPRGEQFF
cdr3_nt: TGTGCCAGCTCACCCTTAAACAGGGGGCCACGAGGTGAGCAGTTCTTC

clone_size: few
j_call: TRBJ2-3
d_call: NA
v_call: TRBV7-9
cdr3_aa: CASSPPGSTDTQYF
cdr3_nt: TGTGCCAGCAGCCCTCCCGGGTCCACAGATACGCAGTATTTT

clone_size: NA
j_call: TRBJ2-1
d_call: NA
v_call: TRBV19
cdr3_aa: CASTPFSGTNNEQFF
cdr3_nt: TGTGCCAGTACCCCATTCTCCGGGACAAACAATGAGCAGTTCTTC

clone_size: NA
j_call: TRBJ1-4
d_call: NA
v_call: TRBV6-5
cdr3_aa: CASSKRTGNEKLFF
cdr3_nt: TGTGCCAGCAGTAAGCGGACGGGCAATGAAAAACTGTTTTTT

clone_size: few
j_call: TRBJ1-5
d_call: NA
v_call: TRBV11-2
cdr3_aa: CASSLSEGQPQHF
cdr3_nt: TGTGCCAGCAGCTTAAGCGAAGGTCAGCCCCAGCATTTT

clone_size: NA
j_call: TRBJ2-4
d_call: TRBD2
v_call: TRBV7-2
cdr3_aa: CASSLEATSGRWGNIQYF
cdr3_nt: TGTGCCAGCAGCTTAGAGGCGACTAGCGGGAGATGGGGAAACATTCAGTACTTC

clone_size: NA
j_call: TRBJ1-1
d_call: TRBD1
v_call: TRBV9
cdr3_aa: CASSAQLTGSEAFF
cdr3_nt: TGTGCCAGCAGCGCTCAACTGACAGGGTCTGAAGCTTTCTTT

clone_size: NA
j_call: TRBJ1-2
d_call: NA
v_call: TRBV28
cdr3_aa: CASSRQNYGYTF
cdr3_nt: TGTGCCAGCAGTAGACAGAACTATGGCTACACCTTC

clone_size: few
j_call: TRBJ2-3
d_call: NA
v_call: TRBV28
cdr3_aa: CASSSGGPADTQYF
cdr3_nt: TGTGCCAGCAGTTCCGGGGGGCCCGCAGATACGCAGTATTTT

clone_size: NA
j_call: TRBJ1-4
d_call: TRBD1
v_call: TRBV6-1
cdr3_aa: CASSTKGGWNEKLFF
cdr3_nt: TGTGCCAGCAGTACGAAAGGGGGCTGGAATGAAAAACTGTTTTTT

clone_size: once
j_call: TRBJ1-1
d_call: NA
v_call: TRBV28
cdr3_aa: CASSGSRPEAFF
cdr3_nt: TGTGCCAGCAGTGGTTCGCGGCCTGAAGCTTTCTTT

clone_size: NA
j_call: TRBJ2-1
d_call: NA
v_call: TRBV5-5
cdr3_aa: CASSLVRSEQFF
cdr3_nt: TGTGCCAGCAGCTTGGTGCGTAGTGAGCAGTTCTTC

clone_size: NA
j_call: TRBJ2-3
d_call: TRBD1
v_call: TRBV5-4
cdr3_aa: CASSRDRSTDTQYF
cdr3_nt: TGTGCCAGCAGTAGGGACAGGAGCACAGATACGCAGTATTTT

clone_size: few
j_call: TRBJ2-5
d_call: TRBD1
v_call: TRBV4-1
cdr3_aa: CASSRQGASQETQYF
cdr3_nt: TGCGCCAGCAGCCGTCAGGGGGCCTCCCAAGAGACCCAGTACTTC

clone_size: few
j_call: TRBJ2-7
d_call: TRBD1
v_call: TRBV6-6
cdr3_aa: CASSSPGQGGYEQYF
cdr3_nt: TGTGCCAGCAGCTCACCGGGACAGGGCGGGTACGAGCAGTACTTC

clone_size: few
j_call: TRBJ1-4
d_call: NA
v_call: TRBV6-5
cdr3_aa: CASRPPGITNEKLFF
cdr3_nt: TGTGCCAGCAGACCCCCGGGTATAACTAATGAAAAACTGTTTTTT